The entry that follows covers one T cell receptor beta chain sequence. Its matching antigen is unknown. The data are from a study of regulatory T cells. Study-wide results and caveats: Skewed V and J usage and few unique V-J pairs marked patient repertoires, most in Tregs. In CD3G-deficient patients, conventional CD4+ T cells were enriched for hydrophobic CDR3 residues at positions 6 and 7.

Germline V CDR1 and CDR2: SGHRS, YFSETQ. The CDR3 runs to 18 residues. V was clipped by 4 bases and J by 2 bases; unmatched bases: 13. Every patient with CD3G deficiency had evidence of autoimmunity. Patients aged 2 to 39 years had fewer naive and more memory CD4+ and CD8+ T cells. CD4+ T cells were divided by sorting: CD25-high CD127-low Tregs, CD25-low CD127-high conventional cells. Amplification used 52 TRBV primers and 13 TRBJ primers. The data were produced by immunoSEQ multiplex PCR, yet TCRdb's version contains in-frame clones alone and is incomplete. The table has over 35,000 clones, approximately 89% seen once.

This TCR came from a person aged 18-30 years with CD3G deficiency. Sequenced: conventional CD4+ T cells sorted from blood. V usage is TRBV5-1 and J usage is TRBJ2-3; 10 bases line up with TRBD2. The CDR3 DNA reads as TGCGCCAGCAGCCCCTTGGGTCTAGCGGGAGCTCCCACAGATACGCAGTATTTT. Translated, it gives CASSPLGLAGAPTDTQYF.